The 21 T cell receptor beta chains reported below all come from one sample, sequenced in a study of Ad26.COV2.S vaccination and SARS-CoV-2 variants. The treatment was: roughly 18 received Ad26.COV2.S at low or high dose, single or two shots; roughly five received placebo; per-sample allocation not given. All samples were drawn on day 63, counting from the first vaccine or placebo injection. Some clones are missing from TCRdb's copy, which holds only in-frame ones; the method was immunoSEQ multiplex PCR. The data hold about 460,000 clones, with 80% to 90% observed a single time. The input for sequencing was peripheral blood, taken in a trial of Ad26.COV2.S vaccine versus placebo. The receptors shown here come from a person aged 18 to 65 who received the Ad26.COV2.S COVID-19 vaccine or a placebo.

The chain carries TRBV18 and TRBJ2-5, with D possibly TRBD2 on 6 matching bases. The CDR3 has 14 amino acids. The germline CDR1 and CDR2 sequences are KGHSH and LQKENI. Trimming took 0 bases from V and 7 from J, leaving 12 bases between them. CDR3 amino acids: CASSPPTAGRTQYF. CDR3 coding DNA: TGTGCCAGCTCACCACCGACCGCGGGAAGGACCCAGTACTTC.

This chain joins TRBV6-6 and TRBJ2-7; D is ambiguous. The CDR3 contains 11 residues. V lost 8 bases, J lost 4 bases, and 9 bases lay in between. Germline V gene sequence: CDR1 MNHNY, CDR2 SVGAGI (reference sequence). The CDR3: CASGRRYEQYF. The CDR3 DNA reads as TGTGCCAGCGGCAGGCGGTACGAGCAGTACTTC.

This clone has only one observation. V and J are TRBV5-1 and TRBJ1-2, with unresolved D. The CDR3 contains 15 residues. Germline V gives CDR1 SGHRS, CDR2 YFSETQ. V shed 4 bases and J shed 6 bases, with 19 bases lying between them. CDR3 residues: CASSPEPSRAHGYTF. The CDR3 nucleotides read TGCGCCAGCAGCCCGGAGCCAAGCCGAGCTCATGGCTACACCTTC.

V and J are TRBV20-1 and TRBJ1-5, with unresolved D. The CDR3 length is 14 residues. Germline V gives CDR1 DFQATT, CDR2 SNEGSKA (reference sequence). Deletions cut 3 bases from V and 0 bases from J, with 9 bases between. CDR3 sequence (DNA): TGCAGTGCTAGTTTCTCAGATAGCAATCAGCCCCAGCATTTT. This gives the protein CSASFSDSNQPQHF.

The CDR3 sequence: CASSPRRMQEQPQHF. Written as DNA, the CDR3 is TGTGCCAGCTCACCACGGCGCATGCAGGAACAGCCCCAGCATTTT. The rearrangement joins TRBV18 to TRBJ1-5; no definite D call. The V gene's germline CDR1 is KGHSH and CDR2 LQKENI. The CDR3 runs to 15 residues. V lost 1 base and J 7 bases, leaving 14 bases between the germline ends.

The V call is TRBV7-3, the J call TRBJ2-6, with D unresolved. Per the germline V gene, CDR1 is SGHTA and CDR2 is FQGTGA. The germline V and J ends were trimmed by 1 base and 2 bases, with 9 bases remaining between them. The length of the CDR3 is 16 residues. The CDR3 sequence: CASSLSQTTGANVLTF. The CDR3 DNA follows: TGTGCCAGCAGCTTAAGTCAGACCACTGGGGCCAACGTCCTGACTTTC.

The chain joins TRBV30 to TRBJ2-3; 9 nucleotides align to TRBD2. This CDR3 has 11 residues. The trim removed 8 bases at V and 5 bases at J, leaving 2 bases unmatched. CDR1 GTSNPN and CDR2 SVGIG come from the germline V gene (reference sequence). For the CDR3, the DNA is TGTGCCAGAGCGGGAGGAGATACGCAGTATTTT. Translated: CARAGGDTQYF.

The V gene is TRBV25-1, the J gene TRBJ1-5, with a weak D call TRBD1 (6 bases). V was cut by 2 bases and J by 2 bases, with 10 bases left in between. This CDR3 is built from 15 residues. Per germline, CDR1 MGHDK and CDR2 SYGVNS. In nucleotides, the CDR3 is TGTGCCAGCAGTGAAACAGGGCGCGGCAATCAGCCCCAGCATTTT. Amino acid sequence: CASSETGRGNQPQHF.

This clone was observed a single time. The DNA for the CDR3 is TGTGCCAGCAGCTTAGTGGCGGACAGAGCAAATCAGCCCCAGCATTTT. It yields the protein CASSLVADRANQPQHF. The V gene is TRBV7-2, the J gene TRBJ1-5, with D possibly being TRBD1 (6 bases). Germline loops: CDR1 SGHTA, CDR2 FQGNSA. The V gene lost 1 base and the J gene lost 4 bases, with 14 bases spanning the gap. The CDR3 is 16 residues long.

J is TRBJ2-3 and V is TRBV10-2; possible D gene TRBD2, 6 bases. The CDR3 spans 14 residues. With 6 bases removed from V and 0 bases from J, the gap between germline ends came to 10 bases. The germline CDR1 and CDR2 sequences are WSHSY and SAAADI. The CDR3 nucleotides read TGCGCCAGCAGGGGGGACTTGAGCACAGATACGCAGTATTTT. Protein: CASRGDLSTDTQYF.

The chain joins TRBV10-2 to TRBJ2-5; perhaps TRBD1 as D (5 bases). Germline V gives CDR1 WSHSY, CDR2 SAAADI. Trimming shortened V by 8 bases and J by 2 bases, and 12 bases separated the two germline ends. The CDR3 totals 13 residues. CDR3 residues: CASQTQVQETQYF. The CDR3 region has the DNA TGCGCCAGCCAAACACAGGTTCAAGAGACCCAGTACTTC.

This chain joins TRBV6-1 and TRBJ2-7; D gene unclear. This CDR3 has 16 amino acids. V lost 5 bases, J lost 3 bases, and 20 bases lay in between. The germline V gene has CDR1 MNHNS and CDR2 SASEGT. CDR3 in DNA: TGTGCCAGCAGTAAAGGTCCGGCGGCTAAGGGCTACGAGCAGTACTTC. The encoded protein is CASSKGPAAKGYEQYF.

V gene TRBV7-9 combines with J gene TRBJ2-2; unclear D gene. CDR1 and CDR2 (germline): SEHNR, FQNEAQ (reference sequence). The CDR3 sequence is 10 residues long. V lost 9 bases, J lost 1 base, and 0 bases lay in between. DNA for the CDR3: TGTGCCAGGAACACCGGGGAGCTGTTTTTT. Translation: CARNTGELFF.

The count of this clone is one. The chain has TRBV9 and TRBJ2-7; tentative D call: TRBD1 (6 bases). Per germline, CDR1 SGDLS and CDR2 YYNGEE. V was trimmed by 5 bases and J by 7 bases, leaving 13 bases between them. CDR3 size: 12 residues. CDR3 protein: CASSPSDREQYF. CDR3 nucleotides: TGTGCCAGCAGTCCCTCTGACAGGGAGCAGTACTTC.

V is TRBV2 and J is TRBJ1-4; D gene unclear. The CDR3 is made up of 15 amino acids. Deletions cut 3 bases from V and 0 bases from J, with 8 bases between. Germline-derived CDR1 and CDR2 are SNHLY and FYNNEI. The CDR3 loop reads CASSEGWATNEKLFF. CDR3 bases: TGTGCCAGCAGTGAGGGTTGGGCAACTAATGAAAAACTGTTTTTT.

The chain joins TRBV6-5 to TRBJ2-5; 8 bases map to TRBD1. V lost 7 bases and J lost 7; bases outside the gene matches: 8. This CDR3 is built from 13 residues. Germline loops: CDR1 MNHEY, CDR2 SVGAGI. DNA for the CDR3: TGTGCCAGCAAACCGGACAGGGTCGGGACCCAGTACTTC. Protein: CASKPDRVGTQYF.

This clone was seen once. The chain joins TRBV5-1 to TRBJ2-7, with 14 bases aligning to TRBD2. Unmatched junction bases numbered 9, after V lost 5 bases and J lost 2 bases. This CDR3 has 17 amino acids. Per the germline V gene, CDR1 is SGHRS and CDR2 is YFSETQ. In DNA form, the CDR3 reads TGCGCCAGCAGTCCCGGGACTAGCGGGAGTTTCGCCTACGAGCAGTACTTC. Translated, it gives CASSPGTSGSFAYEQYF.

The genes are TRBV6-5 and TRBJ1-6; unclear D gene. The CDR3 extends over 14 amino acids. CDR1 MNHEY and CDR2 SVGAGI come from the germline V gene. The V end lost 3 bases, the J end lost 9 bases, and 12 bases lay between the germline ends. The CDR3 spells CASSYKRSSSPLHF. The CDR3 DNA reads TGTGCCAGCAGTTATAAGAGGTCTAGTTCACCCCTCCACTTT.

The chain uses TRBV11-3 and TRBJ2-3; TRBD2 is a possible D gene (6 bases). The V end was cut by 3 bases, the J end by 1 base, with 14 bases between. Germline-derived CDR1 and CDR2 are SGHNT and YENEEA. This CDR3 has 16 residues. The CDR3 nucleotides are TGTGCCAGCAGCTTTTCGTCGGGCGGGGGCACAGATACGCAGTATTTT. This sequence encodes CASSFSSGGGTDTQYF.

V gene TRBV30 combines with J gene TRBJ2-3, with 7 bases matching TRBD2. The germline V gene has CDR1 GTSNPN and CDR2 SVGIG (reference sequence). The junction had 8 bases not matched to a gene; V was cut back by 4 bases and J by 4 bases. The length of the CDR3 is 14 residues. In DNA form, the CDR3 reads TGTGCCTGGACCCGGACTAGAGTACCAGATACGCAGTATTTT. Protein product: CAWTRTRVPDTQYF. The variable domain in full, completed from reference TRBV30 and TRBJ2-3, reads SQTIHQWPATLVQPVGSPLSLECTVEGTSNPNLYWYRQAAGRGLQLLFYSVGIGQISSEVPQNLSASRPQDRQFILSSKKLLLSDSGFYLCAWTRTRVPDTQYFGPGTRLTVL.

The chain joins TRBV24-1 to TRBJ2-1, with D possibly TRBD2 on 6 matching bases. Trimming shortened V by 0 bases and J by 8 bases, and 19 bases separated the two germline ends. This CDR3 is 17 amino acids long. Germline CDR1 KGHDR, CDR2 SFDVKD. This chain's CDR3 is CATSDLGRRGVHYEQFF. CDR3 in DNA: TGTGCCACCAGTGATTTGGGTCGGAGGGGAGTCCACTATGAGCAGTTCTTC.